The 8 T cell receptor beta chains below come from one sample, sequenced in a study of blood T cells in healthy people across ages (dated by TCRdb to between 2014 and 2016). Libraries were built with 5' RACE. Data came from an Illumina HiSeq 2500. The second PCR ran for about 6 to 12 cycles and used a J-beta primer mix along with a sample-barcoded 5' primer. TCRdb reprocessing: public reads trimmed at Q25 with fastp, clones called with MiXCR, in-frame beta chains kept. Duplicate CDR3 protein sequences are folded into a single record with the most common DNA and genes. The sample has some 640,000 distinct CDR3 sequences on record, approximately 50% of them singletons. Around a third of the sample is taken by the ten largest. The specimen sequenced was blood. Receptors originate from an older woman in good health.

This clonotype was seen only a few times. The chain couples TRBV27 to TRBJ1-6; possibly TRBD1 for D (5 bases). Deletions cut 3 bases from V and 6 bases from J, with 9 bases between. CDR1 is MNHEY, CDR2 SMNVEV, per germline (reference sequence). The CDR3 has 14 amino acids. The CDR3 DNA is TGTGCCAGCAGTTTGGAGGGGCGTAATTCACCCCTCCACTTT. Translated, it gives CASSLEGRNSPLHF.

This clonotype was seen a handful of times. The V and J genes are TRBV2 and TRBJ2-1, with 8 bases identical to TRBD2. The V gene's germline CDR1 is SNHLY and CDR2 FYNNEI. V was clipped by 4 bases and J by 7 bases; unmatched bases: 12. This CDR3 has 16 residues. The CDR3 nucleotides are TGTGCCAGCAGTGGTGTGAGCTCTAGCGGGCAAAATGAGCAGTTCTTC. Translating it yields CASSGVSSSGQNEQFF.

This clonotype was picked up a small number of times. The chain has TRBV18 and TRBJ1-1; D is uncertain. The CDR3 length is 13 residues. Trimming removed 5 bases at V and 3 bases at J, with 10 bases between. Germline V gives CDR1 KGHSH, CDR2 LQKENI. The chain's CDR3 is CASSVKDDTEAFF. Written as DNA, the CDR3 is TGTGCCAGCTCAGTTAAGGATGACACTGAAGCTTTCTTT. The variable domain in full, with the rest retrieved from reference TRBV18 and TRBJ1-1, is NAGVMQNPRHLVRRRGQEARLRCSPMKGHSHVYWYRQLPEEGLKFMVYLQKENIIDESGMPKERFSAEFPKEGPSILRIQQVVRGDSAAYFCASSVKDDTEAFFGQGTRLTVV.

This chain uses TRBV3-1 with TRBJ2-1, with 12 bases identical to TRBD2. Germline lookup yields CDR1 LGHDT and CDR2 YNNKEL (reference sequence). CDR3 length: 14 amino acids. V shed 3 bases, J shed 8 bases, and the junction held 2 bases outside the gene matches. CDR3 sequence: CASSQGLAGHEQFF. In DNA form, the CDR3 reads TGTGCCAGCAGCCAGGGACTAGCGGGTCATGAGCAGTTCTTC.

The chain links TRBV30 to TRBJ2-1; a weak D match, TRBD1 (5 bases). The CDR3 spans 12 residues. V lost 1 base to trimming and J lost 11 bases, with 12 bases between them. Germline CDR1 reads GTSNPN; CDR2 reads SVGIG (reference sequence). CDR3 sequence: CAWSGSQGKQFF. CDR3 coding DNA: TGTGCCTGGAGTGGATCCCAGGGAAAGCAGTTCTTC.

The V call is TRBV6-1, the J call TRBJ2-7; D is possibly TRBD1 (7 bases). Germline V gene sequence: CDR1 MNHNS, CDR2 SASEGT. The V gene lost 6 bases and the J gene lost 1 base, with 19 bases spanning the gap. This CDR3 has 16 amino acids. Here the CDR3 reads CASSSRGAGGSYEQYF. Here the CDR3 DNA reads TGTGCCAGCAGCTCCAGGGGGGCCGGGGGATCCTACGAGCAGTACTTC.

The chain has TRBV7-3 and TRBJ2-6; 10 bases fit TRBD2. J gave up 2 bases and V 4 bases, and 5 bases lay outside the gene matches. Germline V CDR1 and CDR2: SGHTA, FQGTGA. This CDR3 has 17 residues. The CDR3 is CASSSSGSDAGANVLTF. In DNA, the CDR3 is TGTGCCAGCAGCTCTAGCGGGAGTGACGCTGGGGCCAACGTCCTGACTTTC.

J is TRBJ2-1 and V is TRBV20-1, with 7 bases matching TRBD1. The CDR3 is 14 amino acids. CDR1 and CDR2 from the germline V gene are DFQATT and SNEGSKA (reference sequence). Trimming took 3 bases from V and 3 from J; bases not matched to a gene: 5. This CDR3 is CSASWDRGYNEQFF. CDR3 sequence (DNA): TGCAGTGCTAGTTGGGACAGAGGCTACAATGAGCAGTTCTTC.